This T cell receptor (beta chain) was sequenced in a study of blood T cell repertoires in COVID-19. Looking at the study overall: Some COVID-19 samples were acute and others convalescent; all came from the United States, Italy and Spain. Sample material is recorded as cDNA or gDNA derived from T cells, B-cell-depleted T cells, or PBMCs.

The ends were cut back, 4 bases at V and 3 bases at J, with 6 bases in the middle. CDR1 and CDR2 (germline): SGHVS, FQNEAQ. This CDR3 is built from 13 residues. This clone was counted only a few times. In the original processing: Amplification of reference gene primers was used by the study to estimate nucleated cell counts. The repertoire was sequenced with immunoSEQ multiplex PCR; TCRdb's copy has only in-frame clones and lacks some. V and J calls and clone size come straight from that table; D and trimming were deduced from the DNA. The sample consists of 90,000 to 150,000 clones, approximately 80% of them appearing once.

This TCR was sampled from a man aged 50 to 60 with acute or convalescent COVID-19. The specimen sequenced was peripheral blood. This rearrangement joins TRBV7-8 to TRBJ2-2; D is undetermined. In DNA form, the CDR3 reads TGTGCCAGCAGCTCCTCGGACACCGGGGAGCTGTTTTTT. Residues: CASSSSDTGELFF.